This T cell receptor beta chain derives from a study of neoadjuvant nivolumab and ipilimumab in lung cancer. Study outcomes and limitations: TCR clonality did not significantly correlate with pathologic tumor regression.

Worth noting for this clone: No antigen is known for it.

CDR1 is SGHTA, CDR2 FQGTGA, per germline. Trimming took off 2 bases at V and 4 bases at J, with 12 bases between the two ends. The CDR3 sequence is 15 residues long. Generated by immunoSEQ multiplex PCR, the TCRdb table keeps only in-frame clones and is missing some. This sample carries about 30,000 clones, around 80% of them seen once, and the ten largest clones take just over 5%. Here the sequenced sample was tumor tissue, taken after neoadjuvant nivolumab, alone or with ipilimumab, at or shortly before surgery. The sequence came from an adult with non-small cell lung cancer. J is TRBJ2-1 and V is TRBV7-3; D uncertain. CDR3 region: CASSLGVSLYNEQFF. In nucleotides, the CDR3 is TGTGCCAGCAGCTTAGGGGTCTCCTTGTACAATGAGCAGTTCTTC.